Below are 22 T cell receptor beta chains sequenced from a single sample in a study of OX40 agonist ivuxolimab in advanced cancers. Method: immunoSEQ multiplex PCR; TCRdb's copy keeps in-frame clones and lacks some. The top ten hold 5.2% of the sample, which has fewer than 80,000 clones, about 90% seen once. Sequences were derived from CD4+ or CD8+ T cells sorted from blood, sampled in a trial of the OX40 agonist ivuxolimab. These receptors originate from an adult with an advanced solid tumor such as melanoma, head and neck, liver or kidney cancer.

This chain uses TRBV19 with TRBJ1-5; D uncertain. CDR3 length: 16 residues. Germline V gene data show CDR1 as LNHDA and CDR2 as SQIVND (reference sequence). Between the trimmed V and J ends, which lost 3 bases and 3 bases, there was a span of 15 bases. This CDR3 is CASSIKVGSYNQPQHF. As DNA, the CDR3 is TGTGCCAGTAGTATTAAGGTTGGGAGCTACAATCAGCCCCAGCATTTT.

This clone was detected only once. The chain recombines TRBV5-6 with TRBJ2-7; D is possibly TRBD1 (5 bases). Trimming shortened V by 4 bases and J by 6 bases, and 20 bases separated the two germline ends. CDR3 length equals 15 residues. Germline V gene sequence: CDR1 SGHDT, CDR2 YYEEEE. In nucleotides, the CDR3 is TGTGCCAGCAGCGCGTTAGACAGCTCATTCGGCGAGCAGTACTTC. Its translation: CASSALDSSFGEQYF.

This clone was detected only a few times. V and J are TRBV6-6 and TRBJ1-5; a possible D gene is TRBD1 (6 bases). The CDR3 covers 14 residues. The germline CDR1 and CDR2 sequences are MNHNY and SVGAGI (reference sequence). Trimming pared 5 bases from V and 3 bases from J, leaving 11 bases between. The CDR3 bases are TGTGCCAGCAGTCGCAGGGGTTACAATCAGCCCCAGCATTTT. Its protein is CASSRRGYNQPQHF.

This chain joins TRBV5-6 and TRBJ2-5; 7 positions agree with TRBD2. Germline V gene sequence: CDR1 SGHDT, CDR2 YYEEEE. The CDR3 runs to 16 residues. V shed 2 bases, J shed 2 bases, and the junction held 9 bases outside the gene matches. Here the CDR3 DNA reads TGTGCCAGCAGCTTCTTTAGCGGGCCGGGACAAGAGACCCAGTACTTC. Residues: CASSFFSGPGQETQYF.

The CDR3 is CASGRPVGYF. The CDR3 DNA follows: TGTGCCAGCGGACGTCCAGTAGGGTACTTC. The J gene is TRBJ2-7, the V gene TRBV28, with no clear D. CDR1 and CDR2 (germline): MDHEN, SYDVKM. Trimming took off 8 bases at V and 12 bases at J, with 14 bases between the two ends. The CDR3 runs to 10 residues. Based on the CDR3 plus reference TRBV28 and TRBJ2-7, the full variable domain is DVKVTQSSRYLVKRTGEKVFLECVQDMDHENMFWYRQDPGLGLRLIYFSYDVKMKEKGDIPEGYSVSREKKERFSLILESASTNQTSMYLCASGRPVGYFGPGTRLTVT.

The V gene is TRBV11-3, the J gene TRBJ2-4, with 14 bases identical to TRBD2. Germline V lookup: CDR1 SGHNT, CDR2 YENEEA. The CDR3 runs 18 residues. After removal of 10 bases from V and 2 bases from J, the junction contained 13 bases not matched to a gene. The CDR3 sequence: CANFGTSGSNPTKNIQYF. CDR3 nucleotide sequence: TGTGCCAACTTCGGGACTAGCGGGAGCAACCCCACCAAAAACATTCAGTACTTC.

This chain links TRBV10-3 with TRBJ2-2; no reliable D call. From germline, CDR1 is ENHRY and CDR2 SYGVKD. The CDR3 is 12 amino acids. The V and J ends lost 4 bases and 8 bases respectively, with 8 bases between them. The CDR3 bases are TGTGCCATCAGTGCCCCCTCGGGGGAGCTGTTTTTT. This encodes CAISAPSGELFF.

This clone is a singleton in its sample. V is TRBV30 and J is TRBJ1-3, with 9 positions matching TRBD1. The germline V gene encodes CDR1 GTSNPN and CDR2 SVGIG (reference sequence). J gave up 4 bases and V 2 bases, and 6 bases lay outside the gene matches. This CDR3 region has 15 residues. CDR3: CAWSPGTGYGNTIYF. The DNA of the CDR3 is TGTGCCTGGAGTCCCGGGACAGGGTACGGAAACACCATATATTTT.

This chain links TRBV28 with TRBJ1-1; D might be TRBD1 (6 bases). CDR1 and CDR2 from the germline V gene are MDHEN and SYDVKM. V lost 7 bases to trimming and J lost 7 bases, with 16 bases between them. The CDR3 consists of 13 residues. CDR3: CASIGGGYGEAFF. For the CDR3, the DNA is TGTGCCAGCATTGGCGGGGGCTACGGTGAAGCTTTCTTT.

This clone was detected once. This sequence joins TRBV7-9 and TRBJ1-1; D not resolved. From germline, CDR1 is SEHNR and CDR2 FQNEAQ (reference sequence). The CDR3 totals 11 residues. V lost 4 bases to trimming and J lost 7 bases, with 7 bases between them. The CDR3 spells CASSSGGEAFF. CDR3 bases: TGTGCCAGCAGCTCCGGCGGTGAAGCTTTCTTT.

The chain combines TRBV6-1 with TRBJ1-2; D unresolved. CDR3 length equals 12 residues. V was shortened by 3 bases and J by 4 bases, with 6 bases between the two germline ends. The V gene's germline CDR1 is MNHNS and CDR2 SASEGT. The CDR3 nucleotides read TGTGCCAGCAGTGAGGCAGCCTATGGCTACACCTTC. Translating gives CASSEAAYGYTF.

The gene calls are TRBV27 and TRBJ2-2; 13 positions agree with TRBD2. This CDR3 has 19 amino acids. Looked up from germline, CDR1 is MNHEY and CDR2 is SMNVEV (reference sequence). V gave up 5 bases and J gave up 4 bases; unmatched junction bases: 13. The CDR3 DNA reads TGTGCCAGCAGTGTAAGCCGGACTAGCGGGAGTCGGATCACCGGGGAGCTGTTTTTT. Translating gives CASSVSRTSGSRITGELFF.

DNA of the CDR3: TGCGCCAGCAGCTTGGGACAGGGTAACTATGGCTACACCTTC. Encoded protein: CASSLGQGNYGYTF. The rearrangement uses TRBV5-1 and TRBJ1-2, with 7 positions matching TRBD1. Germline V CDR1 and CDR2: SGHRS, YFSETQ. This CDR3 spans 14 amino acids. Germline trimming cut 0 bases from V and 1 base from J; bases unmatched to any gene: 0.

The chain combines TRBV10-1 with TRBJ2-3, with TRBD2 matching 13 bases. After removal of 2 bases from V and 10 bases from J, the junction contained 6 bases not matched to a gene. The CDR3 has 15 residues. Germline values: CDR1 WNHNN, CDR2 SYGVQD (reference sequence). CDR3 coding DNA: TGCGCCAGCAGTGAGGCCGGGACTAGCGGGAATGCGCAGTATTTT. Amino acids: CASSEAGTSGNAQYF.

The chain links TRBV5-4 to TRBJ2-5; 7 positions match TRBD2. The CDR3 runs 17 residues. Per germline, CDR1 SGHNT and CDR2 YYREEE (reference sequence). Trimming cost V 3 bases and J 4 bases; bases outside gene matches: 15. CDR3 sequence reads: CASSSPWAGANSETQYF. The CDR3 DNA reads TGTGCCAGCAGCTCCCCGTGGGCGGGAGCCAATTCAGAGACCCAGTACTTC.

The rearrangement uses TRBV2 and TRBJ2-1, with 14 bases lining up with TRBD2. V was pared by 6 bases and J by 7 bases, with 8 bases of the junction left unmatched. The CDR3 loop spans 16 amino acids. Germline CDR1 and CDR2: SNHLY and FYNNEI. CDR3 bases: TGTGCCAGCAGGGCGACTAGCGGGAGGGCTCGAAATGAGCAGTTCTTC. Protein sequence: CASRATSGRARNEQFF.

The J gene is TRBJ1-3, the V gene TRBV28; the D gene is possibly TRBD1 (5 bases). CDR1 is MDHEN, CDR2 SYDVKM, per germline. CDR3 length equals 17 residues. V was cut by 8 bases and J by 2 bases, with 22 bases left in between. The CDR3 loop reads CASAPLTSAGPGNTIYF. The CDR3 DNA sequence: TGTGCCAGCGCACCCTTGACCTCCGCAGGGCCTGGAAACACCATATATTTT.

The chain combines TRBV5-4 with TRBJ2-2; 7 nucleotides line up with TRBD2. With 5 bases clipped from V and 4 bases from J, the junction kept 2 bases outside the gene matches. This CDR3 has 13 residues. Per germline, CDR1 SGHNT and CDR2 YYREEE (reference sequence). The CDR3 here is CASRAGSTGELFF. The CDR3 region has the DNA TGTGCCAGCAGAGCGGGAAGCACCGGGGAGCTGTTTTTT.

Written as DNA, the CDR3 is TGTGCCAGCAGTTACCGTGGCCCCTACAATGAGCAGTTCTTC. Translation: CASSYRGPYNEQFF. The rearrangement joins TRBV6-5 to TRBJ2-1; no firm D call. The V end lost 2 bases, the J end lost 2 bases, and 7 bases lay between the germline ends. The CDR3 loop spans 14 amino acids. Germline CDR1 and CDR2: MNHEY and SVGAGI.

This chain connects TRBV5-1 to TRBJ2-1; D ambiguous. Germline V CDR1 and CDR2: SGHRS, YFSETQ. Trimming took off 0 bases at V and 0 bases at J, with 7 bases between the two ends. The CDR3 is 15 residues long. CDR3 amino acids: CASSLEMSSYNEQFF. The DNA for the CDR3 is TGCGCCAGCAGCTTGGAGATGAGCTCCTACAATGAGCAGTTCTTC.

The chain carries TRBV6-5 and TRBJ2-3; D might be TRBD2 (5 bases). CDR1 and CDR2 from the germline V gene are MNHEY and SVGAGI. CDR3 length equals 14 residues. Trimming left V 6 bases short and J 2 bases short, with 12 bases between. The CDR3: CASSPDWNTDTQYF. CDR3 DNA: TGTGCCAGCAGCCCGGACTGGAACACAGATACGCAGTATTTT.

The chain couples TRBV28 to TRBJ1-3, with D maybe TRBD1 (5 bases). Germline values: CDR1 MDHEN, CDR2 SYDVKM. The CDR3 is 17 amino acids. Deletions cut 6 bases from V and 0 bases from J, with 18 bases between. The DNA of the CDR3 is TGTGCCAGCAGCCCCTCGAGATGGGGGAGCTCTGGAAACACCATATATTTT. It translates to CASSPSRWGSSGNTIYF.